This passage covers 18 T cell receptor beta chains from one sample sequenced in a study of CD8+ T cells in alopecia areata. Extraction of RNA preceded its reverse transcription into cDNA, which served as the sequencing template. TCRdb keeps only in-frame clones here, not all; method: immunoSEQ multiplex PCR. The data contain around 200,000 clones, 40% to 65% of them singletons. Sample treatment: oral pan-JAK inhibitor, 5-10 mg twice daily. This specimen consisted of CD8+ T cells sorted from blood, obtained at week 24, from a patient treated with tofacitinib. The receptors originated from a human donor with alopecia areata.

The chain carries TRBV30 and TRBJ1-1, with 8 bases fitting TRBD1. The trim removed 4 bases at V and 1 base at J, leaving 8 bases unmatched. CDR1 is GTSNPN and CDR2 is SVGIG in the germline V gene (reference sequence). CDR3 length: 15 amino acids. The CDR3 protein is CAWNLGDRSNTEAFF. CDR3 sequence (DNA): TGTGCCTGGAATTTAGGGGACAGGTCGAACACTGAAGCTTTCTTT.

The chain combines TRBV5-1 with TRBJ2-3; D call uncertain. CDR3 length: 16 residues. CDR1 and CDR2 from the germline V gene are SGHRS and YFSETQ. V was cut by 0 bases and J by 0 bases, with 11 bases left in between. CDR3 amino acids: CASSLGRGLSTDTQYF. Written as DNA, the CDR3 is TGCGCCAGCAGCTTGGGTCGCGGTCTTAGCACAGATACGCAGTATTTT.

The sample holds a few counts of this clone. V gene TRBV11-2 combines with J gene TRBJ2-1, with no clear D. V was cut by 5 bases and J by 6 bases, with 17 bases left in between. CDR1 and CDR2 (germline): SGHAT, FQNNGV. The CDR3 is 15 residues long. This CDR3 reads CASSPTGPLSNEQFF. CDR3 coding DNA: TGTGCCAGCAGCCCTACCGGGCCCTTAAGCAATGAGCAGTTCTTC.

The chain joins TRBV30 to TRBJ1-1, with TRBD1 matching over 10 bases. The V gene's germline CDR1 is GTSNPN and CDR2 SVGIG (reference sequence). This CDR3 is 17 amino acids long. J gave up 2 bases and V 0 bases, and 9 bases lay outside the gene matches. The CDR3 sequence: CAWSVRGQGRPNTEAFF. CDR3 coding DNA: TGTGCCTGGAGTGTACGGGGACAGGGGCGCCCCAACACTGAAGCTTTCTTT.

This clone was seen a few times. The chain recombines TRBV19 with TRBJ1-1, with D possibly being TRBD1 (5 bases). V lost 6 bases, J lost 4 bases, and 27 bases lay in between. Germline assignment: CDR1 LNHDA and CDR2 SQIVND (reference sequence). The CDR3 has 18 residues. The CDR3 region has the DNA TGTGCCAGTAGAACTACGGCCCCCCGGACCACTAGGGGCACTGAAGCTTTCTTT. It specifies CASRTTAPRTTRGTEAFF.

This clone has just a few counts. The chain has TRBV29-1 and TRBJ1-2; 7 bases map to TRBD1. This CDR3 has 13 amino acids. In germline, CDR1 is SQVTM, CDR2 ANQGSEA. The V gene end was trimmed by 6 bases and the J gene end by 7 bases; junction bases not matched to a gene: 11. The CDR3 reads CSVPNQGEGGYTF. The CDR3 DNA is TGCAGCGTACCCAATCAGGGGGAAGGTGGCTACACCTTC.

The genes are TRBV4-1 and TRBJ2-5; unclear D gene. The CDR3 runs 13 residues. Germline CDR1 MGHRA, CDR2 YSYEKL. V dropped 1 base and J dropped 4 bases, with 7 bases sitting between them. Here the CDR3 reads CASSQVVGETQYF. The CDR3 region has the DNA TGCGCCAGCAGCCAAGTGGTTGGAGAGACCCAGTACTTC.

This clone appeared a few times. The V gene is TRBV4-3, the J gene TRBJ2-1; D is possibly TRBD2 (6 bases). Trimming took off 0 bases at V and 11 bases at J, with 17 bases between the two ends. The germline V gene encodes CDR1 LGHNA and CDR2 YSLEER. This CDR3 has 15 amino acids. The CDR3 here is CASSQDGSRASQQFF. The DNA for the CDR3 is TGCGCCAGCAGCCAAGACGGGAGTCGAGCTTCCCAGCAGTTCTTC.

This clone was detected only a few times. The chain is built from TRBV29-1 and TRBJ2-7, with 12 nucleotides matching TRBD2. V shed 5 bases, J shed 3 bases, and the junction held 8 bases outside the gene matches. The germline gives CDR1 SQVTM, CDR2 ANQGSEA. This CDR3 has 15 residues. The CDR3 spells CSVRTSGDLYYEQYF. Here the CDR3 DNA reads TGCAGCGTTCGGACTAGCGGGGACCTTTACTACGAGCAGTACTTC.

This clone has just one count. This chain connects TRBV11-2 to TRBJ2-6; no firm D call. Trimming cost V 3 bases and J 11 bases, with 11 bases left between them. From germline, CDR1 is SGHAT and CDR2 FQNNGV. The CDR3 spans 13 residues. This CDR3 reads CASSFVGNDVLTF. The CDR3 coding sequence is TGTGCCAGCAGCTTCGTGGGCAATGACGTCCTGACTTTC.

This clone has a handful of counts. The chain combines TRBV4-3 with TRBJ1-1; possibly TRBD1 for D (5 bases). The germline V gene encodes CDR1 LGHNA and CDR2 YSLEER. The length of the CDR3 is 14 residues. V was cut by 0 bases and J by 6 bases, with 11 bases left in between. CDR3: CASSQDNGTPEAFF. CDR3 in DNA: TGCGCCAGCAGCCAAGATAACGGGACTCCTGAAGCTTTCTTT.

CDR3 in amino acids: CASSMRIGSYNSPLHF. The CDR3 region has the DNA TGTGCCAGCAGTATGCGGATCGGGTCCTATAATTCACCCCTCCACTTT. The rearrangement joins TRBV27 to TRBJ1-6; D not certain. V shed 5 bases and J shed 1 base, with 12 bases lying between them. The CDR3 extends over 16 amino acids. Germline assignment: CDR1 MNHEY and CDR2 SMNVEV (reference sequence).

This clone was found a few times. The J gene is TRBJ2-3, the V gene TRBV7-2; D possibly matches TRBD1 or TRBD2 (6 bases each). Trimming took 1 base from V and 3 from J, leaving 14 bases between them. Germline V gene lookup returns CDR1 SGHTA and CDR2 FQGNSA. CDR3 length: 16 residues. As DNA, the CDR3 is TGTGCCAGCAGCTTAGGGGGGCGAGGAGGGACAGATACGCAGTATTTT. Protein: CASSLGGRGGTDTQYF.

This clone was seen a single time. The V call is TRBV11-2, the J call TRBJ2-7; weak D call: TRBD1 (5 bases). Germline V gives CDR1 SGHAT, CDR2 FQNNGV. The CDR3 consists of 14 residues. The V end was cut by 1 base, the J end by 2 bases, with 9 bases between. The CDR3 coding sequence is TGTGCCAGCAGCTTAGGAAGGGGTACCTACGAGCAGTACTTC. Protein product: CASSLGRGTYEQYF. The complete variable domain, with remaining parts taken from reference TRBV11-2 and TRBJ2-7, reads EAGVAQSPRYKIIEKRQSVAFWCNPISGHATLYWYQQILGQGPKLLIQFQNNGVVDDSQLPKDRFSAERLKGVDSTLKIQPAKLEDSAVYLCASSLGRGTYEQYFGPGTRLTVT.

The table lists this clone with a few counts. V usage is TRBV2 and J usage is TRBJ2-7; 10 nucleotides line up with TRBD2. This CDR3 is built from 14 residues. The V gene end was trimmed by 7 bases and the J gene end by 2 bases; junction bases not matched to a gene: 5. Germline V lookup: CDR1 SNHLY, CDR2 FYNNEI. The CDR3 nucleotides are TGTGCCAGCATTTCAAGCGGGGGGGCCTACGAGCAGTACTTC. Translation: CASISSGGAYEQYF.

In regard to this clone: The same CDR3 is also encoded by other DNA sequences in this sample. CDR3 sequence: CAWSPGTGVTEAFF. In DNA, the CDR3 is TGTGCCTGGAGTCCCGGGACAGGGGTCACTGAAGCTTTCTTT. The chain uses TRBV30 and TRBJ1-1, with 10 bases that match TRBD1. This CDR3 spans 14 amino acids. CDR1 and CDR2 (germline): GTSNPN, SVGIG (reference sequence). The V and J ends lost 2 bases and 4 bases, in that order; junction bases with no gene match: 4.

This chain uses TRBV2 with TRBJ2-7; the match to TRBD1 covers 10 bases. CDR3 length: 17 residues. Germline values: CDR1 SNHLY, CDR2 FYNNEI. V trimming: 4 bases; J trimming: 0 bases; junction bases outside the gene matches: 9. The CDR3 nucleotides are TGTGCCAGCAGTGTCCAAAAAGGGACAGGGGACTCCTACGAGCAGTACTTC. Its protein product is CASSVQKGTGDSYEQYF.

This clone was counted once. The V call is TRBV7-2, the J call TRBJ1-6; 7 positions match TRBD1. From germline, CDR1 is SGHTA and CDR2 FQGNSA. Trimming removed 5 bases from V and 8 bases from J; junction bases left unmatched: 6. CDR3 length equals 14 residues. DNA of the CDR3: TGTGCCAGCAGCCAGACAGGGTTTTATTCACCCCTCCACTTT. It translates to CASSQTGFYSPLHF. Based on the CDR3 plus reference TRBV7-2 and TRBJ1-6, the full variable domain is GAGVSQSPSNKVTEKGKDVELRCDPISGHTALYWYRQSLGQGLEFLIYFQGNSAPDKSGLPSDRFSAERTGGSVSTLTIQRTQQEDSAVYLCASSQTGFYSPLHFGNGTRLTVT.